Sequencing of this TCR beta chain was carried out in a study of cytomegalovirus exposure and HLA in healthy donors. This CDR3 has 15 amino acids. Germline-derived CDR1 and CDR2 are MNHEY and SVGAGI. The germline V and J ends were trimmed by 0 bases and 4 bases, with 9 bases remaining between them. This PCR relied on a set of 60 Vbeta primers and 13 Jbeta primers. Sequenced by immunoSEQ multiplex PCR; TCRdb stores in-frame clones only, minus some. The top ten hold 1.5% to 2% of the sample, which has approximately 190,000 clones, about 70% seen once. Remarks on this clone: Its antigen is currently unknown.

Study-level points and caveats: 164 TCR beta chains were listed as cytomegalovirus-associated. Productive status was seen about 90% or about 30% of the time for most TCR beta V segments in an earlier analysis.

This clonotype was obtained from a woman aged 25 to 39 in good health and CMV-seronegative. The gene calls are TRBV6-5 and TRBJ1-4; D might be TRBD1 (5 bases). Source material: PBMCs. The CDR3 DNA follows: TGTGCCAGCAGTTACTCCACAGGTCTTAATGAAAAACTGTTTTTT. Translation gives CASSYSTGLNEKLFF.